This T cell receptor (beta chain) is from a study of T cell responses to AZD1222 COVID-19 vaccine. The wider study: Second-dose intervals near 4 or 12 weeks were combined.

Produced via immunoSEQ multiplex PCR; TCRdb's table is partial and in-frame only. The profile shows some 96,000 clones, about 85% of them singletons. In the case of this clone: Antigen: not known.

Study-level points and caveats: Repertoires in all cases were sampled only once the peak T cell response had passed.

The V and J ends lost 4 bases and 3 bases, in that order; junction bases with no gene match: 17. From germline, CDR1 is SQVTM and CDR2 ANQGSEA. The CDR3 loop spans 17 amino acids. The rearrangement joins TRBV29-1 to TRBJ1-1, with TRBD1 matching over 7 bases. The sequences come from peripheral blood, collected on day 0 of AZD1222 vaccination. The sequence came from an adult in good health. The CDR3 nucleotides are TGCAGCGTTGCAGCCACCCCTCTCAGGGGGACGTACACTGAAGCTTTCTTT. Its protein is CSVAATPLRGTYTEAFF.